These 2 T cell receptor beta chains share one sample of origin, sequenced in a study of CD4 T cells in relation to SARS-CoV-2 and coronaviruses. Unexposed donor CD4+ T cells date from 2011-2018, before the COVID-19 pandemic. Isolation of CD4+ T cells took place after around eleven days in culture. Data came from immunoSEQ multiplex PCR; TCRdb stores just in-frame clones and leaves some out. The table includes about 31,000 clones, about two thirds detected once. The antigens of these receptors remain unknown. The source material was CD4+ T cells from PBMCs, cultured in vitro. All receptors derive from a human donor in good health.

The rearrangement joins TRBV5-1 to TRBJ2-1; D is ambiguous. The CDR3 length is 11 residues. The germline V and J ends were trimmed by 7 bases and 5 bases, with 7 bases remaining between them. The germline gives CDR1 SGHRS, CDR2 YFSETQ. Here the CDR3 DNA reads TGCGCCAGCCGCTCTAACAATGAGCAGTTCTTC. Its translation: CASRSNNEQFF. Full variable domain (outside the CDR3, taken from reference TRBV5-1 and TRBJ2-1): KAGVTQTPRYLIKTRGQQVTLSCSPISGHRSVSWYQQTPGQGLQFLFEYFSETQRNKGNFPGRFSGRQFSNSRSEMNVSTLELGDSALYLCASRSNNEQFFGPGTRLTVL.

The CDR3, as DNA: TGTGCCATCAGTGAGTCTTCCGTATCTTTAGGGGGGCCTCGAAGAAACACCATATATTTT. Translated: CAISESSVSLGGPRRNTIYF. The J gene is TRBJ1-3, the V gene TRBV10-3; D perhaps matches TRBD1 (6 bases). This CDR3 has 20 amino acids. V lost 0 bases and J 5 bases, leaving 26 bases between the germline ends. The germline V gene encodes CDR1 ENHRY and CDR2 SYGVKD.